What follows is one T cell receptor (beta chain) and its context. Its binding antigen is unknown. No qualities accompany the bases; no much larger clone lies one base away. These data come from a study of Tregs in tolerant kidney transplant recipients (dated by TCRdb to between 2018 and 2021). About the study as a whole: The study used TCRbeta sequencing to identify donor-specific regulatory T cells before combined kidney and bone marrow transplantation, then tracked those cells after transplant. TCRbeta repertoire sequencing was used in a few healthy controls to compare several ways of expanding Tregs specific for an allogeneic donor.

Unstimulated Tregs (CD4+CD25+CD127-), CD4+ non-Tregs (CD4+CD25-), CD4 and CD8 cells were FACS-sorted from thawed PBMCs. Healthy control blood was obtained either as purchased buffy coats or from healthy volunteers. Healthy control blood was processed to PBMCs with a Ficoll density gradient and then cryopreserved, whereas patient PBMCs were collected both before and after transplant. Findings and caveats that apply to the study as a whole: Although technical replication error seemed to be minimal, the question of biological reproducibility was not addressed directly. Expanding Tregs with activated donor B cells appeared to identify the most biologically relevant and donor-specific TCRbeta repertoire. The study was limited by small patient numbers, and the findings need validation in larger populations and under other immunosuppression protocols.

For TCRbeta CDR3 sequencing, genomic DNA was extracted from sorted cells using the QIAGEN DNeasy Blood and Tissue Kit. Through immunoSEQ, high-throughput TCRbeta CDR3 sequencing was done commercially, including PCR amplification with internal controls and bias correction. In the authors' own workflow: Unique productive TCRbeta sequences were defined by CDR3 nucleotide sequence where primers matched, and otherwise by CDR3 amino acid sequence together with Vbeta and Jbeta genes. To correct sorting error, sequences shared between sorted populations at a frequency ratio of 2:1 or less were removed; the rest were assigned to the higher population. A sequence was defined as donor-reactive if the sequence was expanded at least 5-fold in CFSE-low cells compared with unstimulated cells and had a frequency of at least 0.01% in CFSE-low cells. Jensen-Shannon divergence calculated on the top 100 TCRbeta sequences ranked by frequency was used to measure repertoire divergence. For samples with multiple sequencing runs, sorting error was corrected in each run separately before the runs were combined. The source is immuneACCESS, and TCRdb retained only in-frame sequences with V and J called. Part of the clones is not carried over; for the studies checked, unresolved V genes explain less than half of this, and the remainder is unexplained. From that table come the V and J calls and clone size; the DNA was used to work out D and trimming. Across this sample there are roughly 250,000 clones, with 80% to 85% seen only once. Clones ranked in the top ten supply around 0.6% of the sample.

Unmatched junction bases come to 6, with V trimmed by 6 bases and J by 8 bases. Its CDR3 holds 13 amino acids, cysteine through phenylalanine. Of the read, only the CDR3 DNA is kept; its 39 bases are in frame from base 1. Per the germline V gene, MNHEY is the CDR1 and SVGAGI is the CDR2. The chain joins TRBV6-5 to TRBJ1-2; TRBD1 matches 10 bases in the middle. The TCR was taken from a human donor in good health. Sequenced material: CD4+ T cells from blood. The bases read TGTGCCAGCAGCCGGGGACAGGGGAGCGGCTACACCTTC. Translated, it reads CASSRGQGSGYTF.